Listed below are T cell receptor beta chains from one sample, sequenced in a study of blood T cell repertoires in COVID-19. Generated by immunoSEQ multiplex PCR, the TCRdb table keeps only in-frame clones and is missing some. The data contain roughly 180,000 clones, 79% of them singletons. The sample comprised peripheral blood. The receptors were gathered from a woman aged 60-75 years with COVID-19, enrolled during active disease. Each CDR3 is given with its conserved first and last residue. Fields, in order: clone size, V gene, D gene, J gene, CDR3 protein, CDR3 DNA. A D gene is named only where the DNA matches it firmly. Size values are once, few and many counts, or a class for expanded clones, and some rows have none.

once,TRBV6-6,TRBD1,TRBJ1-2,CASKALDRGSSGYTF,TGTGCCAGCAAGGCCTTGGACAGGGGGTCGAGTGGCTACACCTTC
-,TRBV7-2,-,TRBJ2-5,CASSIAGDRAQYF,TGTGCCAGCAGTATAGCAGGGGACCGGGCCCAGTACTTC
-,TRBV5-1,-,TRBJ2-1,CASSLEAPGEQFF,TGCGCCAGCAGCTTGGAGGCACCGGGGGAGCAGTTCTTC
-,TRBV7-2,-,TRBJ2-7,CASSLVAVPSSYEQYF,TGTGCCAGCAGCTTAGTGGCGGTCCCCAGCTCCTACGAGCAGTACTTC
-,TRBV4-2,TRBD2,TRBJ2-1,CASSQDVYRRGLADTGSYNEQFF,TGTGCCAGCAGCCAAGATGTTTATCGGAGAGGACTAGCGGATACTGGCTCCTACAATGAGCAGTTCTTC
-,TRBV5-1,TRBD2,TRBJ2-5,CASSFLLAGGQETQYF,TGCGCCAGCAGCTTCCTACTAGCGGGTGGCCAAGAGACCCAGTACTTC
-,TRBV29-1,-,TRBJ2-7,CSVDGDSPYEQYF,TGCAGCGTTGATGGAGACAGCCCTTACGAGCAGTACTTC
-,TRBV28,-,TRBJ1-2,CASSDPGRDYGYTF,TGTGCCAGCAGTGACCCGGGCAGGGACTATGGCTACACCTTC
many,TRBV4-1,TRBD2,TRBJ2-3,CASSPGLAAYRQYF,TGCGCCAGCTCCCCGGGACTAGCGGCCTACAGGCAGTATTTT
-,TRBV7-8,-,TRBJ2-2,CASSGGPSTGELFF,TGTGCCAGCAGCGGAGGGCCTTCCACAGGGGAGCTGTTTTTT
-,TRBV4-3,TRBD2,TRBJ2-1,CASSGGRGTYNEQFF,TGCGCCAGCAGCGGCGGGAGGGGTACCTACAATGAGCAGTTCTTC
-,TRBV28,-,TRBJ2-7,CASSPNYEQYF,TGTGCCAGCAGCCCAAACTACGAGCAGTACTTC
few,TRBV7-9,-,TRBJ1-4,CAAGAGANEKLFF,TGTGCCGCCGGGGCAGGGGCTAATGAAAAACTGTTTTTT
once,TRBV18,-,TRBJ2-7,CASSPGGSAYEQYF,TGTGCCAGCTCACCTGGGGGGTCGGCCTACGAGCAGTACTTC
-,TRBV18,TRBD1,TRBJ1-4,CASSRDSYNEKLFF,TGTGCCAGCTCACGGGACAGTTATAATGAAAAACTGTTTTTT
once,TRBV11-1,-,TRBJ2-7,CASSLGAVSYEQYF,TGTGCCAGCAGCTTAGGGGCCGTATCCTACGAGCAGTACTTC
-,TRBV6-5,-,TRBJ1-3,CASKRSSGNTIYF,TGTGCCAGCAAAAGGAGCTCTGGAAACACCATATATTTT
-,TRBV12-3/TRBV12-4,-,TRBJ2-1,CASSLSYNEQFF,TGTGCCAGCAGTCTCTCCTACAATGAGCAGTTCTTC
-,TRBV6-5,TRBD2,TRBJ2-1,CASSPRGRGAFF,TGTGCCAGCAGCCCCCGGGGGAGGGGCGCTTTCTTC